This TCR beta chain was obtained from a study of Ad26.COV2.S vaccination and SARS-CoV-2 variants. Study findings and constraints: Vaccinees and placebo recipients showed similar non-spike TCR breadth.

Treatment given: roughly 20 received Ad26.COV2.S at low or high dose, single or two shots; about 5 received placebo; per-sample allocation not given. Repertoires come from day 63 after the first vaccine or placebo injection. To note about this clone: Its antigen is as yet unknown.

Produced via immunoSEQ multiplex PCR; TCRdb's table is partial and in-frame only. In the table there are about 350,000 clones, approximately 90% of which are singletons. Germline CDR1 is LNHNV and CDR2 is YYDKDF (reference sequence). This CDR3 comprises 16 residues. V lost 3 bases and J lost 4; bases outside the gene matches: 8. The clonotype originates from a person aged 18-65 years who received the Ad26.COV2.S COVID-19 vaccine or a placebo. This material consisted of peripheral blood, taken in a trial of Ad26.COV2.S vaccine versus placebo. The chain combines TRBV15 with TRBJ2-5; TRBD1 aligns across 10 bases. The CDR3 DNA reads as TGTGCCACCAGCAGGCCTGGGACAGGGGCAGGAGAGACCCAGTACTTC. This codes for CATSRPGTGAGETQYF.